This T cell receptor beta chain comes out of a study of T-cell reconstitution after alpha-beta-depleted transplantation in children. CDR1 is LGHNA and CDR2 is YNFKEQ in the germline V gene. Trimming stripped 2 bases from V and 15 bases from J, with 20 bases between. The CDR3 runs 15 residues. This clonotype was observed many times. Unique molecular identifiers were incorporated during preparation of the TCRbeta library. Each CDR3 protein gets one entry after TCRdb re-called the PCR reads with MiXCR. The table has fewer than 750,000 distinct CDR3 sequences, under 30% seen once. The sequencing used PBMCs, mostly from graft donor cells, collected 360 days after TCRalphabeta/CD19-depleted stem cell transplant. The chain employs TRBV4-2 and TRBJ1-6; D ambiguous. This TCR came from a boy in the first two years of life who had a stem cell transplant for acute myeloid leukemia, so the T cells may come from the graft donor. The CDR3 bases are TGTGCCAGCAGCCAAACGATCCTAACAGTGGAGGTCCTCCACTTT. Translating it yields CASSQTILTVEVLHF.